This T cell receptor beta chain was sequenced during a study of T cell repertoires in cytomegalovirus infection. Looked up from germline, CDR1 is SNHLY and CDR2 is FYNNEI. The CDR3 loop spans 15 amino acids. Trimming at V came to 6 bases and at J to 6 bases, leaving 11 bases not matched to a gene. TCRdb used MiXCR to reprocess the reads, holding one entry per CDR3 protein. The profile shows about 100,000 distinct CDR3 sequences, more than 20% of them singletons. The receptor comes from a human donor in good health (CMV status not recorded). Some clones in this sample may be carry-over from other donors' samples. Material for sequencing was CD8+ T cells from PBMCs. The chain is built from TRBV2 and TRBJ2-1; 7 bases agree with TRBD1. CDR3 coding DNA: TGTGCCAGCAGCGTGGGACAGAACCCCTCCAATGAGCAGTTCTTC. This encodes CASSVGQNPSNEQFF.